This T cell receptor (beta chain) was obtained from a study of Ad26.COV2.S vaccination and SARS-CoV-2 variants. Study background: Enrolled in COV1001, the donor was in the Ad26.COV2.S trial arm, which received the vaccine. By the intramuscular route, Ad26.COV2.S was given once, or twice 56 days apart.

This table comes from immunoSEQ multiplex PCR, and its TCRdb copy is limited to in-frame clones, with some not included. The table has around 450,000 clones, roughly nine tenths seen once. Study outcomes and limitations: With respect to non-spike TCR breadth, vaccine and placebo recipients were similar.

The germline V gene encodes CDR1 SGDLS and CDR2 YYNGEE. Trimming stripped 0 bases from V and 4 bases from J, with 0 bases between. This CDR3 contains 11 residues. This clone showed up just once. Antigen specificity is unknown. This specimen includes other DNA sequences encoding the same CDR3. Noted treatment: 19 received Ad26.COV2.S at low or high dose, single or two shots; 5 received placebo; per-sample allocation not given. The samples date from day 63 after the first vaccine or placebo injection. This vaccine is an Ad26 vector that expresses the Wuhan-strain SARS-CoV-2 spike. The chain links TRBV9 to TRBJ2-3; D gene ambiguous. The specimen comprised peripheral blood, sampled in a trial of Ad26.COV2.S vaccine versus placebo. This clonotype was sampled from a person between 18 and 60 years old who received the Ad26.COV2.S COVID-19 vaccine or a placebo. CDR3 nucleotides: TGTGCCAGCAGCGTAGCAGATACGCAGTATTTT. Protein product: CASSVADTQYF. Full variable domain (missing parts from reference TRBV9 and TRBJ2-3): DSGVTQTPKHLITATGQRVTLRCSPRSGDLSVYWYQQSLDQGLQFLIQYYNGEERAKGNILERFSAQQFPDLHSELNLSSLELGDSALYFCASSVADTQYFGPGTRLTVL.